Listed here is a single T cell receptor (beta chain). The sample originates from a study of T cells after yellow fever vaccination. One entry per CDR3 protein, called by TCRdb with MiXCR from the 5' RACE reads. Of roughly 300,000 distinct CDR3 sequences in the sample, about 6.9% were seen once. The CDR3 spans 16 residues. CDR1 is SNHLY and CDR2 is FYNNEI in the germline V gene. V was clipped by 6 bases and J by 4 bases; unmatched bases: 11. The rearrangement links TRBV2 to TRBJ2-3; 9 bases match TRBD1. The source was PBMCs, collected 45 days after the first yellow fever vaccination. The receptor was derived from a man aged 18 to 35 who received the YFV17D yellow fever vaccine. The CDR3 protein is CASSHDSDRGPDTQYF. Here the CDR3 DNA reads TGTGCCAGCAGCCATGATTCGGACAGGGGACCAGATACGCAGTATTTT.